The text below deals with one TCR beta chain. Its target is not known. Molecules of cDNA were individually given unique molecular identifiers that were attached to them. A single record per CDR3 protein comes from TCRdb applying MiXCR to the 5' RACE reads. Counted here are 45,000 to 65,000 distinct CDR3 sequences, approximately 10% occurring once; the ten biggest clones make up around 4%. This sample was taken from a study of early T cells in non-severe SARS-CoV-2 infection. Across the study: Chains from this unsorted whole-blood bulk RNA could not be paired.

The CDR3 loop spans 15 amino acids. V gave up 6 bases and J gave up 9 bases; unmatched junction bases: 10. From germline, CDR1 is DFQATT and CDR2 SNEGSKA (reference sequence). Study conclusions and caveats: The VDJdb matching leaned toward anti-spike CD8 responses and overlooked private and CD4 specificities.

The clonotype comes from an adult who was a healthcare worker with PCR-confirmed SARS-CoV-2 infection or an uninfected control (not recorded which). Sequenced input: whole blood. The chain recombines TRBV20-1 with TRBJ2-1; 14 bases line up with TRBD2. CDR3 nucleotides: TGCAGTGCAAAGGGACTAGCGGGAGTAACTAGTGAGCAGTTCTTC. This encodes CSAKGLAGVTSEQFF.